The 28 T cell receptor beta chains reported below all come from one sample, sequenced in a study of T cell responses to AZD1222 COVID-19 vaccine. TCRdb's copy holds only in-frame clones and misses some; the assay was immunoSEQ multiplex PCR. The profile shows 100,000 or so clones, around 86% of them singletons. Material: peripheral blood, obtained on day 0 of AZD1222 vaccination. The receptors here all came from an adult in good health.

The V gene is TRBV6-2 or TRBV6-3, the J gene TRBJ2-7, with TRBD1 as a possible D gene (6 bases). The CDR3 runs 13 residues. In germline, CDR1 is MNHEY, CDR2 SVGEGT. The V end lost 1 base, the J end lost 11 bases, and 15 bases lay between the germline ends. CDR3 nucleotide sequence: TGTGCCAGCAGTTACTACGCAGGGGATTCGGAGTACTTC. This codes for CASSYYAGDSEYF.

The chain combines TRBV19 with TRBJ2-5, with D possibly being TRBD1 or TRBD2 (7 bases each). In germline, CDR1 is LNHDA, CDR2 SQIVND (reference sequence). The V end lost 3 bases, the J end lost 7 bases, and 12 bases lay between the germline ends. CDR3 length: 13 amino acids. CDR3 bases: TGTGCCAGTAGTATGGGAGGGGGCGGGACCCAGTACTTC. Translated, it gives CASSMGGGGTQYF. The full variable domain, its missing parts supplied by reference TRBV19 and TRBJ2-5, is DGGITQSPKYLFRKEGQNVTLSCEQNLNHDAMYWYRQDPGQGLRLIYYSQIVNDFQKGDIAEGYSVSREKKESFPLTVTSAQKNPTAFYLCASSMGGGGTQYFGPGTRLLVL.

This clone has a single count. This chain uses TRBV6-2 or TRBV6-3 with TRBJ1-5; D not certain. Germline assignment: CDR1 MNHEY and CDR2 SVGEGT. This CDR3 is 15 amino acids long. Trimming removed 3 bases at V and 3 bases at J, with 12 bases between. CDR3 amino acids: CASSYAGVNNQPQHF. The CDR3 DNA reads as TGTGCCAGCAGTTATGCCGGCGTTAACAATCAGCCCCAGCATTTT.

This chain links TRBV12-3 or TRBV12-4 with TRBJ2-2; D not resolved. CDR3 length: 12 residues. Trimming shortened V by 7 bases and J by 6 bases, and 9 bases separated the two germline ends. This chain's CDR3 is CASTIGPGELFF. The CDR3 nucleotides are TGTGCCAGCACTATCGGTCCCGGGGAGCTGTTTTTT.

This sequence joins TRBV4-3 and TRBJ1-3; D remains unclear. This CDR3 is built from 15 residues. Looked up from germline, CDR1 is LGHNA and CDR2 is YSLEER. With 0 bases removed from V and 0 bases from J, the gap between germline ends came to 6 bases. CDR3 in DNA: TGCGCCAGCAGCCAAGATCCCTTCTCTGGAAACACCATATATTTT. Amino acid sequence: CASSQDPFSGNTIYF.

The CDR3 here is CASSFVHLDGYTF. The CDR3, as DNA: TGTGCCAGCAGTTTTGTACATCTCGATGGCTACACCTTC. This chain links TRBV12-3 or TRBV12-4 with TRBJ1-2; D unresolved. This CDR3 contains 13 residues. The V gene lost 3 bases and the J gene lost 6 bases, with 11 bases spanning the gap.

The CDR3 region is CASSMGQTSTDTQYF. The CDR3 DNA reads as TGTGCCAGCAGTATGGGACAGACTAGCACAGATACGCAGTATTTT. V usage is TRBV25-1 and J usage is TRBJ2-3, with 7 nucleotides matching TRBD1. CDR1 is MGHDK and CDR2 is SYGVNS in the germline V gene. V gave up 5 bases and J gave up 0 bases; unmatched junction bases: 5. The CDR3 has 15 residues.

The rearrangement joins TRBV28 to TRBJ1-4; no clear D gene. Trimming cost V 5 bases and J 6 bases, with 10 bases left between them. The CDR3 has 13 residues. The germline V gene encodes CDR1 MDHEN and CDR2 SYDVKM. This CDR3 reads CASSSTVYEKLFF. Here the CDR3 DNA reads TGTGCCAGCAGTAGTACAGTTTATGAAAAACTGTTTTTT.

This chain's CDR3 is CASSLGQGGQPQHF. As DNA, the CDR3 is TGTGCCAGCAGTTTGGGACAGGGAGGACAGCCCCAGCATTTT. V is TRBV27 and J is TRBJ1-5, with 9 positions matching TRBD1. The CDR3 consists of 14 residues. V was pared by 3 bases and J by 7 bases, with 4 bases of the junction left unmatched. Germline CDR1 MNHEY, CDR2 SMNVEV (reference sequence).

The V and J genes are TRBV6-5 and TRBJ1-6; TRBD1 might be the D (5 bases). This CDR3 spans 15 amino acids. V gave up 4 bases and J gave up 9 bases, with 16 bases separating them. Per germline, CDR1 MNHEY and CDR2 SVGAGI. CDR3 residues: CASSLTKGEASPLHF. CDR3 bases: TGTGCCAGCAGTTTAACGAAAGGGGAGGCTTCACCCCTCCACTTT.

The table lists this clone with a few counts. The genes are TRBV11-2 and TRBJ1-4, with 10 bases fitting TRBD1. Germline CDR1 SGHAT, CDR2 FQNNGV. The V gene end was trimmed by 1 base and the J gene end by 8 bases; junction bases not matched to a gene: 1. The CDR3 runs 14 residues. CDR3 sequence: CASSLGQGAEKLFF. CDR3 nucleotide sequence: TGTGCCAGCAGCTTAGGACAGGGGGCAGAAAAACTGTTTTTT.

This chain links TRBV14 with TRBJ1-6; D might be TRBD1 (6 bases). The CDR3 has 15 amino acids. Looked up from germline, CDR1 is SGHDN and CDR2 is FVKESK. Trimming took off 8 bases at V and 8 bases at J, with 19 bases between the two ends. The CDR3, as DNA: TGTGCCAGCGCTCCTAGGGGGGGCCGGGATTCACCCCTCCACTTT. Translation: CASAPRGGRDSPLHF.

The chain's CDR3 is CASSSSNRRAFF. CDR3 DNA sequence: TGTGCCAGCAGTTCCAGCAACCGTAGGGCTTTCTTT. The chain recombines TRBV12-3 or TRBV12-4 with TRBJ1-1; D is unclear. CDR3 length equals 12 residues. Trimming removed 4 bases at V and 11 bases at J, with 14 bases between.

The chain has TRBV6-2 or TRBV6-3 and TRBJ2-3; 8 bases match TRBD2. The CDR3 spans 15 residues. Germline lookup yields CDR1 MNHEY and CDR2 SVGEGT. With 6 bases clipped from V and 0 bases from J, the junction kept 5 bases outside the gene matches. In nucleotides, the CDR3 is TGTGCCAGCAGCCTTCCTAGCGGGAGCACAGATACGCAGTATTTT. It is translated as CASSLPSGSTDTQYF.

The V and J genes are TRBV9 and TRBJ2-1, with D uncertain. Germline lookup yields CDR1 SGDLS and CDR2 YYNGEE. The CDR3 runs 13 residues. The V and J ends lost 3 bases and 5 bases respectively, with 9 bases between them. Here the CDR3 reads CASSERFNNEQFF. CDR3 DNA: TGTGCCAGCAGCGAGCGTTTCAACAATGAGCAGTTCTTC. Combining the CDR3 with reference TRBV9 and TRBJ2-1 gives the whole variable domain DSGVTQTPKHLITATGQRVTLRCSPRSGDLSVYWYQQSLDQGLQFLIQYYNGEERAKGNILERFSAQQFPDLHSELNLSSLELGDSALYFCASSERFNNEQFFGPGTRLTVL.

The chain couples TRBV19 to TRBJ2-7, with a weak D call TRBD2 (6 bases). Looked up from germline, CDR1 is LNHDA and CDR2 is SQIVND (reference sequence). Trimming removed 5 bases at V and 6 bases at J, with 11 bases between. The CDR3 is 12 residues long. CDR3 sequence reads: CASSLASGEQYF. CDR3 nucleotides: TGTGCCAGTAGTCTAGCGTCAGGCGAGCAGTACTTC.

The chain joins TRBV25-1 to TRBJ2-7, with 7 bases identical to TRBD2. V lost 2 bases and J lost 3; bases outside the gene matches: 7. Germline V gene lookup returns CDR1 MGHDK and CDR2 SYGVNS. The CDR3 totals 15 residues. The CDR3 nucleotides read TGTGCCAGCAGTGAAGGACCGACGGGAGGCTACGAGCAGTACTTC. Translating gives CASSEGPTGGYEQYF.

The CDR3 region is CASSQRLGTEAFF. The CDR3 bases are TGTGCCAGCAGCCAAAGACTGGGCACTGAAGCTTTCTTT. The chain couples TRBV2 to TRBJ1-1; D uncertain. The CDR3 runs to 13 residues. V shed 6 bases and J shed 4 bases, with 12 bases lying between them. Germline V gene sequence: CDR1 SNHLY, CDR2 FYNNEI.

V is TRBV7-2 and J is TRBJ1-1; the D is unclear. Germline lookup yields CDR1 SGHTA and CDR2 FQGNSA. The CDR3 runs 14 residues. The V gene lost 5 bases and the J gene lost 4 bases, with 14 bases spanning the gap. This chain's CDR3 is CASSINTGGTEAFF. CDR3 bases: TGTGCCAGCAGCATAAACACGGGTGGCACTGAAGCTTTCTTT.

This chain uses TRBV5-1 with TRBJ1-2, with D uncertain. CDR1 and CDR2 from the germline V gene are SGHRS and YFSETQ. The CDR3 contains 16 residues. The ends were cut back, 0 bases at V and 8 bases at J, with 20 bases in the middle. CDR3 DNA: TGCGCCAGCAGCTTGGCCGCAAGATTCGAGCAAGGCGGCTACACCTTC. The encoded protein is CASSLAARFEQGGYTF.

The CDR3 nucleotides read TGTGCCAGCAGCAAAAGGGGGGGCCAAGAGACCCAGTACTTC. It specifies CASSKRGGQETQYF. The rearrangement uses TRBV9 and TRBJ2-5, with a tentative D call TRBD2 (7 bases). This CDR3 spans 14 amino acids. With 4 bases removed from V and 1 base from J, the gap between germline ends came to 11 bases. Germline V gene data show CDR1 as SGDLS and CDR2 as YYNGEE.

The CDR3 is CASSVVVAEAFF. The CDR3 DNA follows: TGTGCCAGCAGTGTAGTAGTGGCTGAAGCTTTCTTT. J is TRBJ1-1 and V is TRBV12-3 or TRBV12-4; D is unresolved. The CDR3 loop spans 12 amino acids. The V and J ends lost 5 bases and 6 bases respectively, with 10 bases between them.

V and J are TRBV14 and TRBJ2-5, with 7 bases identical to TRBD2. V gave up 4 bases and J gave up 0 bases; unmatched junction bases: 8. The CDR3 length is 16 residues. Germline V CDR1 and CDR2: SGHDN, FVKESK. The CDR3 DNA sequence: TGTGCCAGCAGCCCACGGGACTACCTCTACCAAGAGACCCAGTACTTC. Translation: CASSPRDYLYQETQYF.

V usage is TRBV5-4 and J usage is TRBJ1-1; tentatively, D is TRBD1 (5 bases). The CDR3 runs to 13 residues. CDR1 is SGHNT, CDR2 YYREEE, per germline (reference sequence). The V end lost 0 bases, the J end lost 5 bases, and 8 bases lay between the germline ends. CDR3 protein: CASSLEGKTEAFF. The CDR3 DNA is TGTGCCAGCAGCTTGGAGGGGAAAACTGAAGCTTTCTTT. The full variable domain, its missing parts supplied by reference TRBV5-4 and TRBJ1-1, is ETGVTQSPTHLIKTRGQQVTLRCSSQSGHNTVSWYQQALGQGPQFIFQYYREEENGRGNFPPRFSGLQFPNYSSELNVNALELDDSALYLCASSLEGKTEAFFGQGTRLTVV.

The chain employs TRBV7-9 and TRBJ2-1; D may be TRBD2 (6 bases). Germline-derived CDR1 and CDR2 are SEHNR and FQNEAQ (reference sequence). This CDR3 contains 14 residues. The V end was cut by 4 bases, the J end by 8 bases, with 15 bases between. CDR3 in DNA: TGTGCCAGCAGCTGGGGACTCAGAGGGGATGAGCAGTTCTTC. This sequence encodes CASSWGLRGDEQFF.

The chain has TRBV29-1 and TRBJ2-7; 13 bases fit TRBD2. The CDR3 sequence is 14 residues long. V shed 7 bases, J shed 4 bases, and the junction held 7 bases outside the gene matches. CDR1 SQVTM and CDR2 ANQGSEA come from the germline V gene. The CDR3: CSALTGLAGYEQYF. Here the CDR3 DNA reads TGCAGCGCTCTAACGGGACTAGCGGGGTACGAGCAGTACTTC.

The rearrangement joins TRBV5-4 to TRBJ1-4; D is possibly TRBD1 (6 bases). With 3 bases removed from V and 0 bases from J, the gap between germline ends came to 12 bases. Germline loops: CDR1 SGHNT, CDR2 YYREEE (reference sequence). The CDR3 contains 16 residues. In DNA form, the CDR3 reads TGTGCCAGCAGCTCCAAACAGGGCGCAACTAATGAAAAACTGTTTTTT. Its protein is CASSSKQGATNEKLFF.

CDR3 sequence: CASSAGHNGYTF. The CDR3 nucleotides read TGTGCCAGCAGTGCGGGACACAATGGCTACACCTTC. V usage is TRBV2 and J usage is TRBJ1-2, with D possibly matching TRBD1 (6 bases). The germline V gene encodes CDR1 SNHLY and CDR2 FYNNEI. CDR3 length: 12 residues. V shed 4 bases and J shed 6 bases, with 9 bases lying between them. Complete variable domain (other parts from reference TRBV2 and TRBJ1-2): EPEVTQTPSHQVTQMGQEVILRCVPISNHLYFYWYRQILGQKVEFLVSFYNNEISEKSEIFDDQFSVERPDGSNFTLKIRSTKLEDSAMYFCASSAGHNGYTFGSGTRLTVV.